A selection of T cell receptor beta chains follows, all from one sample in a study of graft-versus-host responses after intestinal transplantation. Data came from immunoSEQ multiplex PCR; TCRdb stores just in-frame clones and leaves some out. The sample includes around 130,000 clones, roughly 92% of them seen just once. These receptors have no known antigen. The source material was unstimulated CD4+ T cells sorted from spleen or lymph node cells, sampled before intestinal transplant. Source of these receptors: a human donor who received an intestinal transplant. The CDR3 runs from the conserved cysteine through the conserved F or W. Fields, in order: CDR3 protein, V gene, clone size, J gene. A clone size is listed for some rows: how often the clone was seen (once, few, many), or a class if it is expanded.

CDR3: CASRPSGGRETQYF
V: TRBV6-5
size: -
J: TRBJ2-5

CDR3: CANPDPGRYEQYF
V: TRBV23-1
size: -
J: TRBJ2-7

CDR3: CAISDADSGNTIYF
V: TRBV10-3
size: -
J: TRBJ1-3

CDR3: CASTGSGANVLTF
V: TRBV9
size: -
J: TRBJ2-6

CDR3: CASSLGQLETQYF
V: TRBV11-2
size: -
J: TRBJ2-5

CDR3: CTSSIRIGGAYEQYF
V: TRBV19
size: -
J: TRBJ2-7

CDR3: CASRPLPRAVNTGELFF
V: TRBV11-2
size: -
J: TRBJ2-2

CDR3: CASSVAGRVNTEAFF
V: TRBV9
size: -
J: TRBJ1-1

CDR3: CASTSVAVSYGYTF
V: TRBV6-5
size: -
J: TRBJ1-2

CDR3: CASSRDRTNWTQYF
V: TRBV5-1
size: -
J: TRBJ2-5

CDR3: CASSLTLPGAVGETQYF
V: TRBV18
size: -
J: TRBJ2-5

CDR3: CASRQPTGELFF
V: TRBV12-2
size: -
J: TRBJ2-2

CDR3: CASSPWDREAGELFF
V: TRBV7-2
size: -
J: TRBJ2-2

CDR3: CASSWTGGQTYEQYF
V: TRBV5-5
size: -
J: -

CDR3: CASTRGFEAFF
V: TRBV2
size: -
J: TRBJ1-1

CDR3: CASSLGRLAGDEQFF
V: TRBV11-3
size: -
J: TRBJ2-1

CDR3: CASSLRDRGYEQFF
V: TRBV6-1
size: once
J: TRBJ2-1

CDR3: CASSQDWLDTQYF
V: TRBV4-1
size: -
J: TRBJ2-3

CDR3: CASGGGYTGELFF
V: TRBV19
size: -
J: TRBJ2-2

CDR3: CASSPGVGFSYEQYF
V: TRBV18
size: -
J: TRBJ2-7

CDR3: CASSLGGNTIYF
V: TRBV5-8
size: few
J: TRBJ1-3

CDR3: CSVEEVRGETQYF
V: TRBV29-1
size: -
J: TRBJ2-5

CDR3: CASSPDRANYGYTF
V: TRBV2
size: once
J: TRBJ1-2

CDR3: CASSVGLLHARVPEQFF
V: TRBV5-6
size: -
J: TRBJ2-1

CDR3: CASSQQGNTEAFF
V: TRBV16
size: few
J: TRBJ1-1

CDR3: CASSQGLNYGYTF
V: TRBV14
size: -
J: TRBJ1-2

CDR3: CASSPGGGDNQPQHF
V: TRBV18
size: once
J: TRBJ1-5

CDR3: CASSVDGGTDTQYF
V: TRBV5-1
size: -
J: TRBJ2-3

CDR3: CASSQDRENSPLHF
V: TRBV5-1
size: -
J: TRBJ1-6

CDR3: CASSLGGWDQETQYF
V: TRBV9
size: -
J: TRBJ2-5

CDR3: CASSIRGDPHEQYF
V: TRBV19
size: -
J: TRBJ2-7

CDR3: CASSQDRGTVGDTQYF
V: TRBV4-1
size: -
J: TRBJ2-3

CDR3: CASSQRLAGAEETQYF
V: TRBV11-2
size: -
J: TRBJ2-5

CDR3: CASSPTGGAIDGYTF
V: TRBV7-2
size: -
J: TRBJ1-2

CDR3: CASSAVGRTEAFF
V: TRBV6-1
size: -
J: TRBJ1-1

CDR3: CASSLRGIGNTEAFF
V: TRBV5-6
size: -
J: TRBJ1-1

CDR3: CSVGTGGRTGELFF
V: TRBV29-1
size: -
J: TRBJ2-2